This T cell receptor beta chain was captured by sequencing in a study of blood T cell repertoires in COVID-19. Across the study: COVID-19 samples, acute and convalescent, were from the United States, Italy and Spain. From T cells, B-cell-depleted T cells, or PBMCs came the material, which was cDNA or gDNA.

The data were produced by immunoSEQ multiplex PCR, yet TCRdb's version contains in-frame clones alone and is incomplete. The sample has some 450,000 clones, roughly 90% seen once. Notes on this clone: Other DNA sequences from this sample encode an identical CDR3 as well.

V lost 1 base, J lost 4 bases, and 8 bases lay in between. The CDR3 runs 14 residues. Germline V gene data show CDR1 as LNHDA and CDR2 as SQIVND (reference sequence). This chain connects TRBV19 to TRBJ1-5; possibly TRBD1 for D (5 bases). The receptor comes from a man aged 18 to 30 with COVID-19, enrolled during active disease. The sample comprised peripheral blood. Here the CDR3 reads CASSIGRGNQPQHF. The CDR3 DNA reads as TGTGCCAGTAGTATAGGTAGGGGTAATCAGCCCCAGCATTTT.